One and the same sample provided the 13 T cell receptor beta chains below, sequenced in a study of OX40 agonist ivuxolimab in advanced cancers. TCRdb's copy holds only in-frame clones and misses some; the assay was immunoSEQ multiplex PCR. The sample lists over 55,000 clones, roughly 84% seen once, with around 0.78% in the top ten. Sequenced here: CD4+ or CD8+ T cells sorted from blood, sampled in a trial of the OX40 agonist ivuxolimab. Receptors were obtained from an adult with an advanced solid tumor such as melanoma, head and neck, liver or kidney cancer.

The J gene is TRBJ1-2, the V gene TRBV2; D not resolved. This CDR3 spans 14 amino acids. V was trimmed by 5 bases and J by 3 bases, leaving 13 bases between them. Germline assignment: CDR1 SNHLY and CDR2 FYNNEI. The CDR3 region is CASSRVVFYYGYTF. The CDR3 nucleotides read TGTGCCAGCAGTCGAGTTGTTTTCTACTATGGCTACACCTTC.

The rearrangement links TRBV19 to TRBJ2-7; 15 bases line up with TRBD2. The germline gives CDR1 LNHDA, CDR2 SQIVND (reference sequence). This CDR3 has 15 residues. The trim removed 4 bases at V and 2 bases at J, leaving 0 bases unmatched. CDR3 sequence (DNA): TGTGCCAGTAGTAGGACTAGCGGGAGGGCCTACGAGCAGTACTTC. It yields the protein CASSRTSGRAYEQYF. The full variable domain, in which reference TRBV19 and TRBJ2-7 provide the parts outside the CDR3, is DGGITQSPKYLFRKEGQNVTLSCEQNLNHDAMYWYRQDPGQGLRLIYYSQIVNDFQKGDIAEGYSVSREKKESFPLTVTSAQKNPTAFYLCASSRTSGRAYEQYFGPGTRLTVT.

Only one count was recorded for this clone. The V call is TRBV6-5, the J call TRBJ1-3; TRBD1 agrees at 7 bases. In germline, CDR1 is MNHEY, CDR2 SVGAGI. CDR3 size: 14 residues. The V and J ends lost 0 bases and 4 bases, in that order; junction bases with no gene match: 0. The CDR3 coding sequence is TGTGCCAGCAGTTACTCGACAGGGGGAAACACCATATATTTT. It translates to CASSYSTGGNTIYF.

The V gene is TRBV5-4, the J gene TRBJ1-4, with D unclear. Germline V gene lookup returns CDR1 SGHNT and CDR2 YYREEE (reference sequence). V lost 2 bases to trimming and J lost 4 bases, with 0 bases between them. This CDR3 spans 11 amino acids. In DNA form, the CDR3 reads TGTGCCAGCAGCTTTAATGAAAAACTGTTTTTT. This sequence encodes CASSFNEKLFF.

The J gene is TRBJ2-1, the V gene TRBV4-2, with 15 bases identical to TRBD2. The CDR3 covers 17 residues. The J segment lost 6 bases and the V segment lost 3 bases, leaving 6 bases of the junction unmatched. CDR1 is LGHNA and CDR2 is YNFKEQ in the germline V gene. CDR3 coding DNA: TGTGCCAGCAGCCAGCCGGGACTAGCGGGGGGTGGCAATGAGCAGTTCTTC. Protein product: CASSQPGLAGGGNEQFF.

The chain joins TRBV7-9 to TRBJ1-1; 11 bases match TRBD1. Germline values: CDR1 SEHNR, CDR2 FQNEAQ (reference sequence). This CDR3 spans 13 amino acids. The V gene end was trimmed by 4 bases and the J gene end by 12 bases; junction bases not matched to a gene: 7. In DNA form, the CDR3 reads TGTGCCAGCAGCTCCCAGGGACAGGGGGTAACTTTCTTT. Translating it yields CASSSQGQGVTFF.

This chain connects TRBV5-1 to TRBJ2-1; D not resolved. V shed 0 bases and J shed 5 bases, with 15 bases lying between them. This CDR3 has 16 amino acids. Germline values: CDR1 SGHRS, CDR2 YFSETQ. Here the CDR3 reads CASSLGSALANNEQFF. DNA for the CDR3: TGCGCCAGCAGCTTGGGGTCGGCCTTGGCCAACAATGAGCAGTTCTTC. Full variable domain (missing parts from reference TRBV5-1 and TRBJ2-1): KAGVTQTPRYLIKTRGQQVTLSCSPISGHRSVSWYQQTPGQGLQFLFEYFSETQRNKGNFPGRFSGRQFSNSRSEMNVSTLELGDSALYLCASSLGSALANNEQFFGPGTRLTVL.

V is TRBV5-5 and J is TRBJ2-7; D unclear. Trimming took 6 bases from V and 3 from J, leaving 7 bases between them. Germline V gene data show CDR1 as SGHKS and CDR2 as YYEKEE (reference sequence). The CDR3 contains 11 residues. The CDR3: CASTRNYEQYF. The CDR3, as DNA: TGTGCCAGCACCCGGAACTACGAGCAGTACTTC.

The rearrangement uses TRBV18 and TRBJ1-1; D perhaps matches TRBD1 (5 bases). This CDR3 is built from 15 residues. Germline loops: CDR1 KGHSH, CDR2 LQKENI. Trimming took off 4 bases at V and 1 base at J, with 13 bases between the two ends. DNA for the CDR3: TGTGCCAGCTCACGGATGGGAGGGGAGAACACTGAAGCTTTCTTT. Translation gives CASSRMGGENTEAFF. Variable domain in full (rest from reference TRBV18 and TRBJ1-1): NAGVMQNPRHLVRRRGQEARLRCSPMKGHSHVYWYRQLPEEGLKFMVYLQKENIIDESGMPKERFSAEFPKEGPSILRIQQVVRGDSAAYFCASSRMGGENTEAFFGQGTRLTVV.

The chain has TRBV13 and TRBJ2-7; 13 nucleotides agree with TRBD2. The CDR3 is made up of 17 amino acids. Germline loops: CDR1 PRHDT, CDR2 FYEKMQ (reference sequence). Unmatched junction bases numbered 9, after V lost 4 bases and J lost 3 bases. CDR3 nucleotides: TGTGCCAGCAGCTCTTTCCCACTAGCGGGAGGGTACTACGAGCAGTACTTC. This sequence encodes CASSSFPLAGGYYEQYF.

This chain joins TRBV30 and TRBJ2-5; 8 bases agree with TRBD2. The CDR3 is 18 amino acids. Germline loops: CDR1 GTSNPN, CDR2 SVGIG (reference sequence). With V trimmed by 2 bases and J by 5 bases, 19 bases remained unmatched. The CDR3 nucleotides are TGTGCCTGGAGTCCTCGAGGTAGCGGGACTTCCCCGCCGGAGACCCAGTACTTC. Protein: CAWSPRGSGTSPPETQYF.

The gene calls are TRBV5-6 and TRBJ1-4; D gene ambiguous. CDR1 SGHDT and CDR2 YYEEEE come from the germline V gene. Trimming stripped 4 bases from V and 0 bases from J, with 7 bases between. This CDR3 is built from 14 residues. CDR3 nucleotide sequence: TGTGCCAGCAGCCAGTTTGCAACTAATGAAAAACTGTTTTTT. It specifies CASSQFATNEKLFF.

V and J are TRBV15 and TRBJ1-1; D is uncertain. From germline, CDR1 is LNHNV and CDR2 YYDKDF (reference sequence). The CDR3 contains 14 residues. The V end was cut by 3 bases, the J end by 3 bases, with 11 bases between. The CDR3 nucleotides are TGTGCCACCAGCAGGAACTTGGGAGACACTGAAGCTTTCTTT. This encodes CATSRNLGDTEAFF. The full variable domain, completed using reference TRBV15 and TRBJ1-1, is DAMVIQNPRYQVTQFGKPVTLSCSQTLNHNVMYWYQQKSSQAPKLLFHYYDKDFNNEADTPDNFQSRRPNTSFCFLDIRSPGLGDTAMYLCATSRNLGDTEAFFGQGTRLTVV.